The clone carrying this T cell receptor (beta chain) was observed a single time. Its target is unknown. This entry belongs to a study of cytomegalovirus exposure and HLA in healthy donors. The wider study: Sequencing of 150 million to 200 million T cells in an earlier analysis found around 120 million unique TCR beta sequences.

The PCR made use of 60 Vbeta and 13 Jbeta primers. Sequencing used immunoSEQ multiplex PCR; TCRdb keeps in-frame clones, though not all of them. Among over 110,000 clones listed, approximately 70% were seen once. Findings and limits, study-wide: Cytomegalovirus association was assigned to over 150 TCR beta chains. With DRB1 most and HLA-C fewest, TCR association rates differed between HLA loci in a later analysis. A few chains linked to CMV were shown in vitro to be specific for CMV antigens.

Germline trimming cut 5 bases from V and 2 bases from J; bases unmatched to any gene: 2. Looked up from germline, CDR1 is LNHDA and CDR2 is SQIVND (reference sequence). The CDR3 has 16 residues. This sequence joins TRBV19 and TRBJ2-6, with 11 bases that match TRBD1. Material for sequencing was PBMCs. The receptor comes from a woman in her 40s in good health and CMV-seronegative. This CDR3 is CASSWGQGAGANVLTF. The CDR3 DNA follows: TGTGCCAGTAGTTGGGGACAGGGGGCTGGGGCCAACGTCCTGACTTTC. The whole variable domain, filled in from reference TRBV19 and TRBJ2-6, reads DGGITQSPKYLFRKEGQNVTLSCEQNLNHDAMYWYRQDPGQGLRLIYYSQIVNDFQKGDIAEGYSVSREKKESFPLTVTSAQKNPTAFYLCASSWGQGAGANVLTFGAGSRLTVL.